Each of the 17 T cell receptor beta chains below was sequenced from the same sample in a study of human T cells and chemical hapten exposure. Time point specified: patch test 1, 2 weeks after DPC sensitization. The treatment is: therapeutic diphenylcyclopropenone sensitization with weekly scalp DPC. MiXCR, applied by TCRdb to the RACE reads, yields one record per CDR3 protein. Found here are around 160,000 distinct CDR3 sequences, about 14% of them singletons; the top ten hold 1.5% to 2%. Sequencing was performed on whole blood, taken in connection with sensitization to the hapten diphenylcyclopropenone (DPC). The receptors originated from a woman younger than 45 with alopecia areata. Some clones in this sample may be carry-over from other donors' samples.

The chain links TRBV7-2 to TRBJ2-6; no clear D gene. Germline assignment: CDR1 SGHTA and CDR2 FQGNSA. This CDR3 is 13 amino acids long. The V end was cut by 3 bases, the J end by 4 bases, with 4 bases between. The CDR3 region is CASSFKGANVLTF. The DNA for the CDR3 is TGTGCCAGCAGCTTTAAGGGGGCCAACGTCCTGACTTTC.

The table lists this clonotype with a few counts. V is TRBV20-1 and J is TRBJ2-3; no firm D call. From germline, CDR1 is DFQATT and CDR2 SNEGSKA (reference sequence). This CDR3 has 13 amino acids. V was trimmed by 7 bases and J by 1 base, leaving 12 bases between them. The CDR3 is CSEWSLGTDTQYF. CDR3 nucleotide sequence: TGCAGTGAGTGGTCCTTAGGCACAGATACGCAGTATTTT.

This clonotype was recorded many times. V and J are TRBV7-9 and TRBJ2-2, with TRBD1 matching 9 bases. Germline V gives CDR1 SEHNR, CDR2 FQNEAQ (reference sequence). Trimming removed 5 bases from V and 4 bases from J; junction bases left unmatched: 5. The CDR3 contains 15 residues. DNA of the CDR3: TGTGCCAGCAGCCCGGGACAGGGACCCACCGGGGAGCTGTTTTTT. Translation: CASSPGQGPTGELFF.

This chain links TRBV18 with TRBJ1-5; 8 bases are a match to TRBD1. The ends lost 5 bases at V and 2 bases at J; junction bases unmatched: 5. The CDR3 covers 15 residues. The germline V gene has CDR1 KGHSH and CDR2 LQKENI. The CDR3 here is CASSSPGQGNQPQHF. The CDR3 nucleotides are TGTGCCAGCTCATCGCCGGGACAGGGCAATCAGCCCCAGCATTTT. Supplemented by reference TRBV18 and TRBJ1-5, the full variable domain reads NAGVMQNPRHLVRRRGQEARLRCSPMKGHSHVYWYRQLPEEGLKFMVYLQKENIIDESGMPKERFSAEFPKEGPSILRIQQVVRGDSAAYFCASSSPGQGNQPQHFGDGTRLSIL.

This clonotype was counted between two and nine times. The CDR3 loop reads CASTQLDGTQYF. CDR3 nucleotide sequence: TGTGCCAGCACCCAGCTAGACGGTACGCAGTATTTT. The chain uses TRBV6-2 or TRBV6-3 and TRBJ2-3; D not certain. The germline V gene encodes CDR1 MNHEY and CDR2 SVGEGT. This CDR3 has 12 residues. V was cut by 7 bases and J by 8 bases, with 13 bases left in between.

This clonotype was seen a few times. This chain connects TRBV5-1 to TRBJ2-2; 9 bases match TRBD2. J was trimmed by 3 bases and V by 7 bases; bases with no gene match: 7. The CDR3 spans 15 residues. The germline V gene encodes CDR1 SGHRS and CDR2 YFSETQ. The CDR3 loop reads CASYSGSGDTGELFF. The CDR3 DNA is TGCGCCAGCTATAGCGGGAGCGGTGACACCGGGGAGCTGTTTTTT.

The chain employs TRBV30 and TRBJ1-2, with 7 nucleotides matching TRBD1. The CDR3 runs 13 residues. The germline CDR1 and CDR2 sequences are GTSNPN and SVGIG (reference sequence). With V trimmed by 5 bases and J by 3 bases, 6 bases remained unmatched. The CDR3 loop is CAWLNRGDYGYTF. CDR3 DNA: TGTGCCTGGTTGAACAGGGGAGACTATGGCTACACCTTC.

This clonotype was counted a few times. The V gene is TRBV6-1, the J gene TRBJ2-1; 7 nucleotides agree with TRBD2. In germline, CDR1 is MNHNS, CDR2 SASEGT. V gave up 3 bases and J gave up 2 bases; unmatched junction bases: 7. CDR3 length: 16 amino acids. The CDR3 spells CASSDDQAGPYNEQFF. CDR3 coding DNA: TGTGCCAGCAGTGACGATCAAGCGGGACCCTACAATGAGCAGTTCTTC.

This clonotype was found a few times. The chain combines TRBV28 with TRBJ1-5; D gene ambiguous. Deletions cut 8 bases from V and 11 bases from J, with 19 bases between. The V gene's germline CDR1 is MDHEN and CDR2 SYDVKM. This CDR3 comprises 13 residues. Written as DNA, the CDR3 is TGTGCCAGCTCCCCCGAAACGCAATCAGCCCAGCATTTT. Translation gives CASSPETQSAQHF.

This clonotype was found many times. The gene calls are TRBV7-9 and TRBJ2-5, with D hard to call. The CDR3 is 14 amino acids. V shed 3 bases and J shed 0 bases, with 8 bases lying between them. Germline V gene sequence: CDR1 SEHNR, CDR2 FQNEAQ (reference sequence). The CDR3 reads CASSFSNNQETQYF. CDR3 bases: TGTGCCAGCAGCTTCAGCAATAACCAAGAGACCCAGTACTTC.

This clonotype was counted at least ten times. The rearrangement joins TRBV9 to TRBJ2-7, with D possibly matching TRBD1 (6 bases). From germline, CDR1 is SGDLS and CDR2 YYNGEE. CDR3 length: 15 amino acids. V lost 4 bases and J lost 1, with 15 bases in between. The CDR3 is CASSTHPDSSYEQYF. The CDR3 bases are TGTGCCAGCAGCACACACCCGGACAGTTCCTACGAGCAGTACTTC.

This clonotype was counted between two and nine times. The DNA for the CDR3 is TGCAGTGTGAGAAGCGGGGGGCGCAATGAGCAGTTCTTC. It yields the protein CSVRSGGRNEQFF. The chain combines TRBV20-1 with TRBJ2-1, with 9 bases identical to TRBD2. Germline CDR1 DFQATT, CDR2 SNEGSKA (reference sequence). The CDR3 loop spans 13 amino acids. V shed 7 bases, J shed 6 bases, and the junction held 7 bases outside the gene matches.

This rearrangement joins TRBV2 to TRBJ2-1; 10 positions agree with TRBD2. Trimming took 0 bases from V and 0 from J; bases not matched to a gene: 5. Germline CDR1 and CDR2: SNHLY and FYNNEI. The CDR3 is made up of 18 amino acids. The CDR3 nucleotides read TGTGCCAGCAGTGAAGCTAGCGGGGGGACTAGCTCCTACAATGAGCAGTTCTTC. As protein: CASSEASGGTSSYNEQFF.

This clonotype was counted between two and nine times. V usage is TRBV5-4 and J usage is TRBJ2-1; the D gene could be TRBD1 or TRBD2 (6 bases each). Germline loops: CDR1 SGHNT, CDR2 YYREEE (reference sequence). V was shortened by 2 bases and J by 3 bases, with 9 bases between the two germline ends. The CDR3 is 14 amino acids. The CDR3 DNA reads as TGTGCCAGCAGCTTCGGGGGCAGCTACAATGAGCAGTTCTTC. Its translation is CASSFGGSYNEQFF.

The rearrangement links TRBV6-6 to TRBJ2-5; D is unclear. Germline V gene sequence: CDR1 MNHNY, CDR2 SVGAGI (reference sequence). Trimming removed 7 bases at V and 5 bases at J, with 20 bases between. The CDR3 runs 15 residues. The CDR3, as DNA: TGTGCCAGCATGTATGGGGTTTGGGATAGTGAGACCCAGTACTTC. Amino acid sequence: CASMYGVWDSETQYF.

This clonotype was detected many times. This sequence joins TRBV18 and TRBJ1-1, with unresolved D. The germline V gene encodes CDR1 KGHSH and CDR2 LQKENI. This CDR3 contains 16 residues. The V end lost 1 base, the J end lost 3 bases, and 15 bases lay between the germline ends. The CDR3 DNA follows: TGTGCCAGCTCACCACTATCGACACCAGGTCACACTGAAGCTTTCTTT. Protein product: CASSPLSTPGHTEAFF.

DNA of the CDR3: TGTGCCAGCAGAAATGGTGAGCAGTTCTTC. This translates into CASRNGEQFF. V usage is TRBV2 and J usage is TRBJ2-1; no reliable D call. CDR3 size: 10 residues. Germline V gene data show CDR1 as SNHLY and CDR2 as FYNNEI. V shed 6 bases and J shed 9 bases, with 6 bases lying between them. Looking up the rest from reference TRBV2 and TRBJ2-1 gives the full variable domain: EPEVTQTPSHQVTQMGQEVILRCVPISNHLYFYWYRQILGQKVEFLVSFYNNEISEKSEIFDDQFSVERPDGSNFTLKIRSTKLEDSAMYFCASRNGEQFFGPGTRLTVL.